The rows below give T cell receptor beta chains drawn from one sample of a study of cytomegalovirus exposure and HLA in healthy donors. Sequenced by immunoSEQ multiplex PCR; TCRdb stores in-frame clones only, minus some. The sample totals 220,000 or so clones; its top ten clones hold about 1%. Material for sequencing was PBMCs. These receptor sequences come from a girl aged 2 to 10 in good health and CMV-seropositive. Each CDR3 is given with its conserved first and last residue. The D gene is left open where the match is weak.

D	J	V	CDR3	DNA
.	TRBJ2-2	TRBV29-1	CSARGVISGDTGELFF	TGCAGCGCCCGCGGGGTAATAAGCGGTGACACCGGGGAGCTGTTTTTT
TRBD2	TRBJ2-3	TRBV11-2	CASRYPGLAGSATQYF	TGTGCCAGCAGGTATCCGGGACTAGCGGGTTCGGCTACGCAGTATTTT
TRBD2	TRBJ2-7	TRBV18	CASSPNGRNSYEQYF	TGTGCCAGCTCACCCAACGGGAGGAACTCCTACGAGCAGTACTTC
.	TRBJ2-1	TRBV5-1	CASSLSSDEQFF	TGCGCCAGCAGCTTGAGCTCGGATGAGCAGTTCTTC
.	TRBJ1-5	TRBV27	CASSLSEDQPQHF	TGTGCCAGCAGTTTATCGGAGGATCAGCCCCAGCATTTT
TRBD2	TRBJ2-1	TRBV28	CASSSTSGNSYNEQFF	TGTGCCAGCAGTTCGACTAGCGGCAACTCCTACAATGAGCAGTTCTTC
TRBD2	TRBJ2-3	TRBV19	CASSMTSGITDTQYF	TGTGCCAGTAGTATGACTAGCGGAATCACAGATACGCAGTATTTT
TRBD2	TRBJ2-7	TRBV29-1	CSVEIAGSHHYEQYF	TGCAGCGTTGAAATAGCGGGAAGTCATCATTACGAGCAGTACTTC
TRBD1	TRBJ1-4	TRBV11-2	CASSSPVDRGVNEKLFF	TGTGCCAGCAGCTCTCCTGTGGACAGGGGGGTAAATGAAAAACTGTTTTTT
.	TRBJ2-7	TRBV28	CASSLGVLPLEYF	TGTGCCAGCAGTTTAGGCGTTCTCCCTCTAGAGTACTTC
TRBD1	TRBJ2-7	TRBV28	CASTHRGSLDEQYF	TGTGCCAGTACCCACAGGGGATCGCTCGACGAGCAGTACTTC
TRBD1	TRBJ1-2	TRBV7-2	CASTTGTYGYTF	TGTGCCAGCACGACAGGGACCTATGGCTACACCTTC
TRBD1	TRBJ2-2	TRBV7-9	CASSRDRADGELFF	TGTGCCAGCAGCCGGGACAGGGCTGACGGGGAGCTGTTTTTT
TRBD2	TRBJ2-1	TRBV6-6	CASTRRGDYNEQFF	TGTGCCAGCACCCGTCGGGGGGACTACAATGAGCAGTTCTTC
.	TRBJ2-1	TRBV7-6	CASSLEVASSYNEQFF	TGTGCCAGCAGCTTAGAGGTAGCGAGCTCCTACAATGAGCAGTTCTTC
.	TRBJ1-5	TRBV7-2	CASSLIVGQGRQPQHF	TGTGCCAGCAGCTTAATTGTGGGGCAGGGGCGCCAGCCCCAGCATTTT
.	TRBJ2-5	TRBV7-2	CASSLLLQETQYF	TGTGCCAGCAGCTTACTGTTACAAGAGACCCAGTACTTC
.	TRBJ2-1	TRBV11-3	CASSLGRGSNEQFF	TGTGCCAGCAGCCTAGGCCGGGGGTCCAATGAGCAGTTCTTC
TRBD2	TRBJ2-1	TRBV10-3	CATRERGLAGGNYNEQFF	TGTGCCACCCGGGAACGGGGACTAGCGGGGGGGAACTACAATGAGCAGTTCTTC
TRBD1	TRBJ2-6	TRBV5-1	CASSLVAGGLSGANVLTF	TGCGCCAGCAGCTTGGTGGCAGGGGGTTTATCTGGGGCCAACGTCCTGACTTTC
.	TRBJ1-5	TRBV19	CASSLQGDTQPQHF	TGTGCCAGTAGCTTACAGGGTGACACTCAGCCCCAGCATTTT
TRBD2	TRBJ2-2	TRBV6-4	CASSPQIAGPNTGELFF	TGTGCCAGCAGTCCCCAGATAGCGGGCCCGAACACCGGGGAGCTGTTTTTT
TRBD2	TRBJ2-5	TRBV5-1	CASSLAGVGETQYF	TGCGCCAGCAGCCTAGCGGGAGTAGGGGAGACCCAGTACTTC
TRBD1	TRBJ2-7	TRBV27	CASSQTGSSFDEQYF	TGTGCCAGCAGTCAGACAGGGAGTTCTTTCGACGAGCAGTACTTC
.	TRBJ1-5	TRBV28	CASSELQGLSNQPQHF	TGTGCCAGCAGCGAATTACAGGGCCTAAGCAATCAGCCCCAGCATTTT
.	TRBJ1-2	TRBV29-1	CSVAGNYGYTF	TGCAGCGTTGCCGGGAACTATGGCTACACCTTC
.	TRBJ2-1	TRBV5-1	CASSLALVGNEQFF	TGCGCCAGCAGCTTGGCTCTAGTTGGCAATGAGCAGTTCTTC
TRBD2	TRBJ2-5	TRBV7-9	CASSPSGGQETQYF	TGTGCCAGCAGCCCTAGCGGGGGCCAAGAGACCCAGTACTTC
TRBD2	TRBJ2-2	TRBV29-1	CSGSSGSSTGELFF	TGCAGCGGATCTAGCGGGAGCAGCACCGGGGAGCTGTTTTTT
.	TRBJ2-3	TRBV7-8	CASSRRRRTEVYSDTQYF	TGTGCCAGCAGCCGCCGGAGGAGGACCGAGGTTTATTCAGATACGCAGTATTTT
TRBD1	TRBJ2-7	TRBV29-1	CSVGTGSREQYF	TGCAGCGTGGGGACAGGGAGCCGCGAGCAGTACTTC
TRBD1	TRBJ1-2	TRBV6-4	CASKDTGGAGHGYTF	TGTGCCAGCAAAGACACAGGGGGCGCGGGACATGGCTACACCTTC
.	TRBJ2-1	TRBV27	CASTRLTDYNGQFF	TGTGCCAGCACTAGGCTGACTGATTACAATGGGCAGTTCTTC
TRBD2	TRBJ2-4	TRBV7-9	CASSLVGSGNAKNIQYF	TGTGCCAGCAGCTTAGTTGGTAGCGGGAACGCCAAAAACATTCAGTACTTC
TRBD1	TRBJ2-7	TRBV4-2	CASSQGWTGGGYEQYF	TGTGCCAGCAGCCAGGGCTGGACAGGGGGAGGGTACGAGCAGTACTTC
.	TRBJ1-3	TRBV28	CASSLNGQGGNTIYF	TGTGCCAGCAGTCTTAACGGACAAGGTGGAAACACCATATATTTT
.	TRBJ2-7	TRBV5-1	CASSSKTAAYEQYF	TGCGCCAGCAGCTCTAAGACAGCAGCCTACGAGCAGTACTTC
.	TRBJ2-7	TRBV11-2	CASSLVDSTYEQYF	TGTGCCAGCAGCTTAGTCGACTCCACCTACGAGCAGTACTTC
.	TRBJ2-3	TRBV6-1	CASSVWGVSTDTQYF	TGTGCCAGCAGTGTGTGGGGCGTTAGCACAGATACGCAGTATTTT
.	TRBJ2-2	TRBV28	CASSEGGGELFF	TGTGCCAGCAGTGAAGGGGGCGGGGAGCTGTTTTTT
.	TRBJ2-7	TRBV5-8	CASSFGNYEQYF	TGTGCCAGCAGCTTCGGTAACTACGAGCAGTACTTC
TRBD1	TRBJ2-7	TRBV7-9	CASSSPGTGSREQYF	TGTGCCAGCAGCTCTCCTGGGACAGGGAGTCGGGAGCAGTACTTC
TRBD2	TRBJ2-1	TRBV5-4	CASSVGGLGFNEQFF	TGTGCCAGCAGCGTGGGGGGACTAGGCTTCAATGAGCAGTTCTTC
TRBD2	TRBJ2-2	TRBV9	CASSVAGLAGVAGELFF	TGTGCCAGCAGCGTAGCGGGACTAGCGGGAGTGGCCGGGGAGCTGTTTTTT
TRBD1	TRBJ2-7	TRBV6-5	CASSYERQGGNEQYF	TGTGCCAGCAGTTACGAGAGACAGGGGGGCAACGAGCAGTACTTC
.	TRBJ2-1	TRBV4-1	CASSQDRARTHYNEQFF	TGCGCCAGCAGCCAAGATCGAGCCCGGACTCACTACAATGAGCAGTTCTTC
.	TRBJ2-5	TRBV7-3	CASSDQGVAETQYF	TGTGCCAGCAGCGACCAGGGTGTGGCAGAGACCCAGTACTTC
TRBD1	TRBJ2-7	TRBV7-2	CASSLGQGSNEQYF	TGTGCCAGCAGCTTGGGACAGGGGAGCAACGAGCAGTACTTC
.	TRBJ1-1	TRBV4-1	CASSQVLGEGNTEAFF	TGCGCCAGCAGCCAAGTCCTAGGGGAGGGGAACACTGAAGCTTTCTTT
TRBD2	TRBJ2-7	TRBV5-1	CASSPRGAGGPHEQYF	TGCGCCAGCAGCCCCAGGGGAGCGGGAGGGCCCCACGAGCAGTACTTC
TRBD1	TRBJ1-4	TRBV10-3	CAISGTGVEKLFF	TGTGCCATCAGTGGGACAGGGGTTGAAAAACTGTTTTTT
.	TRBJ2-3	TRBV10-1	CASSDPVGGDTQYF	TGCGCCAGCAGTGATCCGGTAGGAGGAGATACGCAGTATTTT
.	TRBJ1-1	TRBV12-5	CASGLPVREAFF	TGTGCTAGTGGTTTGCCCGTTCGTGAAGCTTTCTTT
TRBD2	TRBJ2-1	TRBV10-2	CASRDSSGRGEQFF	TGCGCCAGCAGAGATTCTAGCGGGAGGGGTGAGCAGTTCTTC
.	TRBJ1-3	TRBV4-2	CASSQEGGGTIYF	TGTGCCAGCAGCCAAGAAGGGGGGGGGACCATATATTTT
.	TRBJ2-2	TRBV5-1	CASSLVAGSNTGELFF	TGCGCCAGCAGCTTGGTGGCCGGGTCGAACACCGGGGAGCTGTTTTTT
.	TRBJ2-7	TRBV7-6	CASSFQGFEQYF	TGTGCCAGCAGCTTCCAGGGGTTTGAGCAGTACTTC
.	TRBJ1-3	TRBV9	CASSPGVPYSGNTIYF	TGTGCCAGCAGCCCCGGGGTCCCCTACTCTGGAAACACCATATATTTT
TRBD2	TRBJ2-5	TRBV5-5	CASSLPTSGQETQYF	TGTGCCAGCAGCCTACCCACTAGCGGACAAGAGACCCAGTACTTC
.	TRBJ1-1	TRBV2	CASPSGVNTEAFF	TGTGCCAGCCCCTCGGGGGTGAACACTGAAGCTTTCTTT